This record looks at one T cell receptor beta chain sequence and its context. Its cognate antigen is unknown. A read error is possible here, since a much larger clone lies one base away. The data were obtained in a study of blood T cells in healthy people across ages. Overall study findings and caveats: Observed TCR beta diversity showed a strong correlation with the percentage of naive T cells as measured by flow cytometry. Diversity was estimated from one million T cells, and these estimates were considered underestimates. The unknown donor CMV status may have confounded expanded clonotype changes.

With a J-beta primer mix and a sample-barcoded 5' primer, a second PCR ran roughly 7 to 11 cycles. TCRdb re-called the 5' RACE reads through MiXCR, storing one row per CDR3 protein. In the table there are about 680,000 distinct CDR3 sequences, approximately 49% of which are singletons. Germline loops: CDR1 SGHTA, CDR2 FQGNSA. CDR3 length: 12 amino acids. V lost 2 bases, J lost 3 bases, and 5 bases lay in between. This chain connects TRBV7-2 to TRBJ2-7, with D unresolved. The TCR was taken from a woman aged 60-70 years in good health. The specimen was blood. The CDR3 coding sequence is TGTGCCAGCAGCTTAATCTTCTACGAGCAGTACTTC. Protein product: CASSLIFYEQYF.